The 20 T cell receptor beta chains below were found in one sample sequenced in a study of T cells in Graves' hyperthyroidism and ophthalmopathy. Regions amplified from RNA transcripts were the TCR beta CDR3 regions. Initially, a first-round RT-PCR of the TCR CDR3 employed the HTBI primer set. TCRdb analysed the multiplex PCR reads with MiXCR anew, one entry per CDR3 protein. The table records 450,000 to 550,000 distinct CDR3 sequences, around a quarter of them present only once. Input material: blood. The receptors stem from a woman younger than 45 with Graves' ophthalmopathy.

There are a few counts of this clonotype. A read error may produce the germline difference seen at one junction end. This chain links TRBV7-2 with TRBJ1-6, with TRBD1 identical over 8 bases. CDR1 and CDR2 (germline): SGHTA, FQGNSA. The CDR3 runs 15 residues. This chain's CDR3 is CASNLQGVDSSPLHF. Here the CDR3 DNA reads TGTGCCAGCAACTTACAGGGGGTGGACAGTTCACCCCTCCACTTT.

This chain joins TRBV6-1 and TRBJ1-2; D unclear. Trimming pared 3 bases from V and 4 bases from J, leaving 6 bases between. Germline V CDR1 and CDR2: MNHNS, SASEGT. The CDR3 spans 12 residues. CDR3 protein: CASSDAFYGYTF. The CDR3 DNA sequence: TGTGCCAGCAGTGATGCATTCTATGGCTACACCTTC.

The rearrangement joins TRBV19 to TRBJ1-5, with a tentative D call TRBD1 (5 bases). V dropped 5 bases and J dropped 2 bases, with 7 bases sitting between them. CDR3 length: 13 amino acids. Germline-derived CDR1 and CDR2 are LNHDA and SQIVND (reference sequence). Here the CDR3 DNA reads TGTGCCAGTAGTTACAGGCGCAATCAGCCCCAGCATTTT. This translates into CASSYRRNQPQHF.

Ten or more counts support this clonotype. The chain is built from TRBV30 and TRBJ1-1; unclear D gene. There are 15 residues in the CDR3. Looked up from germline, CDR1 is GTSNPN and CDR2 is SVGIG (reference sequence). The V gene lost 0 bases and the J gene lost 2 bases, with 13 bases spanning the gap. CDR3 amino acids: CAWSVGVAVNTEAFF. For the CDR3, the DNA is TGTGCCTGGAGTGTAGGAGTCGCGGTAAACACTGAAGCTTTCTTT. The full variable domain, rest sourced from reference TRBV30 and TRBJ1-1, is SQTIHQWPATLVQPVGSPLSLECTVEGTSNPNLYWYRQAAGRGLQLLFYSVGIGQISSEVPQNLSASRPQDRQFILSSKKLLLSDSGFYLCAWSVGVAVNTEAFFGQGTRLTVV.

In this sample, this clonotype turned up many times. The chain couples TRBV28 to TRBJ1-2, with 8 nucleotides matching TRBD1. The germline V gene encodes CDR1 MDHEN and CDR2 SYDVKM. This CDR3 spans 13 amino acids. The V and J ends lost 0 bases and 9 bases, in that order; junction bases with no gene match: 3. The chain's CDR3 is CASSLWDRDRYTF. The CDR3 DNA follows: TGTGCCAGCAGTTTATGGGACAGGGACCGCTACACCTTC.

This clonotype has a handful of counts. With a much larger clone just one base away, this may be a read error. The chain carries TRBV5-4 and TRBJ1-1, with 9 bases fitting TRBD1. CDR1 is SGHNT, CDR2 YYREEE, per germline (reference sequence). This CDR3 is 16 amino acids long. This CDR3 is CASRSDRGTLNTEACF. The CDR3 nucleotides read TGTGCCAGCAGATCGGACAGGGGCACTTTGAACACTGAAGCTTGCTTT.

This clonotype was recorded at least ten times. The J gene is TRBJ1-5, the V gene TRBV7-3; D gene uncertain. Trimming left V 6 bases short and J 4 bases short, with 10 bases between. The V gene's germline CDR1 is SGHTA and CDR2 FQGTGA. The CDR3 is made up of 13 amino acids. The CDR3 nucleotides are TGTGCCAGCAGTGACAAGGGAAATCAGCCCCAGCATTTT. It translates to CASSDKGNQPQHF.

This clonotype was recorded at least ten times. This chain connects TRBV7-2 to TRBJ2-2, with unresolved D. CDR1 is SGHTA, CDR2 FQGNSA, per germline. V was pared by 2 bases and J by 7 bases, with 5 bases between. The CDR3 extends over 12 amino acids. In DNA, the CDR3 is TGTGCCAGCAGCTTAAATTTCGGGGAGCTGTTTTTT. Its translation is CASSLNFGELFF.

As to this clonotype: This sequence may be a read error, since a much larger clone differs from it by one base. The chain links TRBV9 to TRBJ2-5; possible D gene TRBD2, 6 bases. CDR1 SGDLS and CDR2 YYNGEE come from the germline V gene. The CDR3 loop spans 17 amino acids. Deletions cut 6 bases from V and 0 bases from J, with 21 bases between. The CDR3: CASIVGGRDGYQETQYF. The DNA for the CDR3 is TGTGCCAGCATCGTGGGAGGAAGAGATGGCTACCAAGAGACCCAGTACTTC. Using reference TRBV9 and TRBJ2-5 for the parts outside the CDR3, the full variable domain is DSGVTQTPKHLITATGQRVTLRCSPRSGDLSVYWYQQSLDQGLQFLIQYYNGEERAKGNILERFSAQQFPDLHSELNLSSLELGDSALYFCASIVGGRDGYQETQYFGPGTRLLVL.

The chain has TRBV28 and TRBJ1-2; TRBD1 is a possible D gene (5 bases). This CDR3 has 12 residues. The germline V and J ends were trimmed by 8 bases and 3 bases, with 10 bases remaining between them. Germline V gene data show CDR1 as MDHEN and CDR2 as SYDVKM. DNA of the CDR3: TGTGCCAGCGGTCTGGGGGACTATGGCTACACCTTC. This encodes CASGLGDYGYTF.

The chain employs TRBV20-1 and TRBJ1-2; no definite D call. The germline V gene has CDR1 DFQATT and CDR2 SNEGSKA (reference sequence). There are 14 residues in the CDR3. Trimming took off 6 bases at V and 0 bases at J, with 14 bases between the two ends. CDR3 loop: CSAVAGDTNYGYTF. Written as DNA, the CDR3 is TGCAGTGCCGTCGCCGGCGACACTAACTATGGCTACACCTTC.

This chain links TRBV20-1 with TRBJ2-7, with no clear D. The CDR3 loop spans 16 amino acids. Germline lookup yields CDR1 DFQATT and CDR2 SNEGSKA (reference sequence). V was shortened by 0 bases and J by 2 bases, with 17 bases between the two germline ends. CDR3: CSARDPRLDITYEQYF. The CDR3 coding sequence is TGCAGTGCTAGAGACCCCCGCCTGGATATTACCTACGAGCAGTACTTC.

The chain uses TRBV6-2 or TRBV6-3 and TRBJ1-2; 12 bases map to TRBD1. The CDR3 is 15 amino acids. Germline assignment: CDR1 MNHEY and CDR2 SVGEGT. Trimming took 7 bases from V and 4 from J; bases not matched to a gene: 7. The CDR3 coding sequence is TGTGCCAGCAATCCGGGACAGGGGGCTGGCTATGGCTACACCTTC. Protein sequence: CASNPGQGAGYGYTF.

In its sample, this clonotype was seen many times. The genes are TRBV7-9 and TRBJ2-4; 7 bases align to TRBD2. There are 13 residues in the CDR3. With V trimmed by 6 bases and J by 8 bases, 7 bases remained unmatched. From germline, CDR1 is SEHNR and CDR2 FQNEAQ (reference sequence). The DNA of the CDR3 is TGTGCCAGCAGTCGCCTGGGGGGGTACATTCAGTACTTC. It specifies CASSRLGGYIQYF.

For the CDR3, the DNA is TGTGCCAGCAGTTTGCACAGGAGGAACACTGAAGCTTTCTTT. It translates to CASSLHRRNTEAFF. J is TRBJ1-1 and V is TRBV6-5, with TRBD1 as a possible D gene (5 bases). The CDR3 runs to 14 residues. The germline V gene has CDR1 MNHEY and CDR2 SVGAGI. Trimming cost V 4 bases and J 1 base, with 10 bases left between them.

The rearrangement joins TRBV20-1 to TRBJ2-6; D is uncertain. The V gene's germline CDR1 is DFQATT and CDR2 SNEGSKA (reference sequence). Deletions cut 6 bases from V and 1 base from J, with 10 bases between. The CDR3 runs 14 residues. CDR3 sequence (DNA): TGCAGTGCACTCCAAGGATCTGGGGCCAACGTCCTGACTTTC. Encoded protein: CSALQGSGANVLTF.

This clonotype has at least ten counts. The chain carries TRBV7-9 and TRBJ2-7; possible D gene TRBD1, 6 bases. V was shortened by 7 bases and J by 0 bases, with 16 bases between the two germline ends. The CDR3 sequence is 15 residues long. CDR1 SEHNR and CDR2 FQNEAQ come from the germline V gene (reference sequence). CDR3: CASNWGTPGSYEQYF. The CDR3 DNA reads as TGTGCCAGCAACTGGGGGACACCGGGCTCCTACGAGCAGTACTTC.

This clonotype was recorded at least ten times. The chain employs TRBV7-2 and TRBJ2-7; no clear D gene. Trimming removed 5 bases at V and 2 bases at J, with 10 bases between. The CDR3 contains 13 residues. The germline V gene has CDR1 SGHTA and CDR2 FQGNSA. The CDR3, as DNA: TGTGCCAGCAGCCCCCCCTTGACCTACGAGCAGTACTTC. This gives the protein CASSPPLTYEQYF.

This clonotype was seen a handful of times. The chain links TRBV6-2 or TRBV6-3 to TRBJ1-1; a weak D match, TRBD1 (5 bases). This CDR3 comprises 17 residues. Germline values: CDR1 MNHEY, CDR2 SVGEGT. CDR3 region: CSVKKGLRYRVNTEAFF. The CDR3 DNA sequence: TGTTCAGTTAAGAAGGGACTGCGCTACAGAGTGAACACTGAAGCTTTCTTT.

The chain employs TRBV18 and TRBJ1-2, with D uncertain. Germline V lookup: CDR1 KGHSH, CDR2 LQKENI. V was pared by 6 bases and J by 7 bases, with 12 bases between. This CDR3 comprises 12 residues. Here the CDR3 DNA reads TGTGCCAGCTCTCCATTAAAGGGTGGCTACACCTTC. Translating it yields CASSPLKGGYTF.